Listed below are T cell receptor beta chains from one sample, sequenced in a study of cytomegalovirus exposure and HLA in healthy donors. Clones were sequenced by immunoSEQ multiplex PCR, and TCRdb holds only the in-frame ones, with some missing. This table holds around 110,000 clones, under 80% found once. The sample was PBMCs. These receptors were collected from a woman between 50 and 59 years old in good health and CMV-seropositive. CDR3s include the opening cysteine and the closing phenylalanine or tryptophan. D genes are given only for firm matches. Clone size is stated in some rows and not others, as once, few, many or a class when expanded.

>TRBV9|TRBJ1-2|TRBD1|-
TGTGCCAGCAGCCGACAGGGAGCCTATGGCTACACCTTC
CASSRQGAYGYTF
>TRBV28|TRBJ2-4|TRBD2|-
TGTGCCAGCAGCCCCCTTGGGATTTTGGCGGGGGGGAAAAACATTCAGTACTTC
CASSPLGILAGGKNIQYF
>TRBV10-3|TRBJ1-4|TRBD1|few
TGTGCCACTTCTGAGAGACAGGGCAATGAAAAACTGTTTTTT
CATSERQGNEKLFF
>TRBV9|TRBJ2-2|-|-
TGTGCCAGCAGGGGGCGACGGGACACCGGGGAGCTGTTTTTT
CASRGRRDTGELFF
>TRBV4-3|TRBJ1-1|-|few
TGCGCCAGCAGCCAAGAATTCGGACAGAGAATCTTGAACACTGAAGCTTTCTTT
CASSQEFGQRILNTEAFF
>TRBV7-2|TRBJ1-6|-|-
TGTGCCAGCAGCCTCCGGGACTCGACTAGCTCACCCCTCCACTTT
CASSLRDSTSSPLHF
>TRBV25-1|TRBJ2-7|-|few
TGTGCCAGCAGTGAAGCCGGGATAAACAACTACGAGCAGTACTTC
CASSEAGINNYEQYF
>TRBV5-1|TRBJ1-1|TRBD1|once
TGCGCCAGCAGCCCGCGAACAACAGGGGATTACACTGAAGCTTTCTTT
CASSPRTTGDYTEAFF
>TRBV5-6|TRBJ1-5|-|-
TGTGCCAGCAGCCGTGGGGTGGACAGTGCTAGCTATAGCAATCAGCCCCAGCATTTT
CASSRGVDSASYSNQPQHF
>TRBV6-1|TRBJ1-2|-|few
TGTGCCAGCACCCGAGGGGGTCTATATGGCTACACCTTC
CASTRGGLYGYTF
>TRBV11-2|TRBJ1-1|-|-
TGTGCCAGCAGCTTGGTCGGGACTGAAGCTTTCTTT
CASSLVGTEAFF
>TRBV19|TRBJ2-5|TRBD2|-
TGTGCCAGTAGTCTGGGGGCGGGAGGCCAAGAGACCCAGTACTTC
CASSLGAGGQETQYF
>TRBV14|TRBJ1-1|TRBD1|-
TGTGCCAGCAGCCTCCGGACAGGAAGGAGCACTGAAGCTTTCTTT
CASSLRTGRSTEAFF